The 5 T cell receptor beta chains below come from one sample, sequenced in a study of T-cell memory formation after mild COVID-19. TCRdb reprocessed the 5' RACE reads with MiXCR, giving one entry per CDR3 protein. The sample lists roughly 550,000 distinct CDR3 sequences, around 21% occurring once. The sample was PBMCs or a T cell subset sorted from them (not recorded which). These receptors came from an adult woman who had mild COVID-19 (a few samples of this study predate the infection). Cell type and time point are not known.

The sample holds a few counts of this clonotype. This rearrangement joins TRBV6-2 or TRBV6-3 to TRBJ1-5, with 10 bases fitting TRBD1. CDR1 and CDR2 (germline): MNHEY, SVGEGT. There are 11 residues in the CDR3. Trimming at V came to 6 bases and at J to 16 bases, leaving 6 bases not matched to a gene. CDR3 region: CASSLGQGEHF. The CDR3 coding sequence is TGTGCCAGCAGCCTAGGACAGGGGGAACATTTT.

This clonotype was counted between two and nine times. This chain joins TRBV5-1 and TRBJ2-7; D unclear. Deletions cut 5 bases from V and 4 bases from J, with 13 bases between. The CDR3 spans 13 residues. Germline V gene lookup returns CDR1 SGHRS and CDR2 YFSETQ. The CDR3 spells CASSSEIGYEQYF. As DNA, the CDR3 is TGCGCCAGCAGTTCTGAGATTGGGTACGAGCAGTACTTC.

V is TRBV12-3 or TRBV12-4 and J is TRBJ2-2; 7 bases align to TRBD1. This CDR3 contains 16 residues. With V trimmed by 6 bases and J by 5 bases, 12 bases remained unmatched. The CDR3 DNA sequence: TGTGCCAGCAGCCACCCTCCGGGACAGATTACCGGGGAGCTGTTTTTT. Its protein is CASSHPPGQITGELFF.

The chain is built from TRBV24-1 and TRBJ1-1; D is unclear. Germline V gene data show CDR1 as KGHDR and CDR2 as SFDVKD. Between the trimmed V and J ends, which lost 5 bases and 0 bases, there was a span of 6 bases. The CDR3 has 13 amino acids. The CDR3 spells CATSGGMNTEAFF. CDR3 nucleotides: TGTGCCACCAGTGGAGGGATGAACACTGAAGCTTTCTTT.

The CDR3 nucleotides are TGTGCCAGCAGTGAAACGGCTGGCTGGCTGTATTTT. This sequence encodes CASSETAGWLYF. The chain uses TRBV2 and TRBJ2-3; D unclear. The CDR3 is made up of 12 amino acids. Trimming stripped 2 bases from V and 14 bases from J, with 14 bases between. Germline V lookup: CDR1 SNHLY, CDR2 FYNNEI.